The 6 T cell receptor beta chains given below trace back to one sample, sequenced in a study of beta chain features in type 1 diabetes. The isolated RNA, all of it, was reverse transcribed, so expressed TCRB transcripts were what got sequenced. Data came from immunoSEQ multiplex PCR; TCRdb stores just in-frame clones and leaves some out. The data contain 900,000 or so clones, roughly a sixth of them singletons. The sequenced sample consisted of naive CD4+ T cells from blood. All receptors come from a young woman in good health.

The gene calls are TRBV2 and TRBJ1-6; 8 bases map to TRBD1. CDR1 is SNHLY and CDR2 is FYNNEI in the germline V gene. The CDR3 runs to 14 residues. V gave up 6 bases and J gave up 8 bases; unmatched junction bases: 6. CDR3 coding DNA: TGTGCCAGCAGCTCACAGGGGGTCGATTCACCCCTCCACTTT. Residues: CASSSQGVDSPLHF.

The rearrangement links TRBV11-2 to TRBJ2-5, with D hard to call. Trimming pared 2 bases from V and 0 bases from J, leaving 7 bases between. CDR1 and CDR2 (germline): SGHAT, FQNNGV. This CDR3 has 14 residues. The CDR3 DNA reads TGTGCCAGCAGCTTAAGTCAACACCAAGAGACCCAGTACTTC. Translating it yields CASSLSQHQETQYF.

This clone has a handful of counts. This chain joins TRBV5-5 and TRBJ2-5; tentative D call: TRBD2 (5 bases). V was cut by 4 bases and J by 5 bases, with 12 bases left in between. The germline V gene encodes CDR1 SGHKS and CDR2 YYEKEE (reference sequence). This CDR3 spans 13 amino acids. The CDR3 here is CASSRGIQETQYF. The CDR3 nucleotides read TGTGCCAGCAGCCGAGGGATCCAGGAGACCCAGTACTTC.

The chain has TRBV5-4 and TRBJ2-3, with 11 positions matching TRBD2. V lost 0 bases to trimming and J lost 0 bases; unmatched junction nucleotides: 0. The CDR3 has 16 amino acids. Per the germline V gene, CDR1 is SGHNT and CDR2 is YYREEE (reference sequence). CDR3: CASSLGLAGSTDTQYF. The CDR3 region has the DNA TGTGCCAGCAGCTTGGGACTAGCGGGAAGCACAGATACGCAGTATTTT.

The table lists this clone with a count of one. The gene calls are TRBV6-5 and TRBJ1-1; no firm D call. The V end lost 3 bases, the J end lost 1 base, and 9 bases lay between the germline ends. CDR1 is MNHEY, CDR2 SVGAGI, per germline. This CDR3 has 14 residues. CDR3 in DNA: TGTGCCAGCAGTTATTCGTTTAGGAACACTGAAGCTTTCTTT. Translated: CASSYSFRNTEAFF.

This clone was seen more than once but under ten times. V and J are TRBV7-9 and TRBJ1-2; 8 nucleotides align to TRBD1. V was clipped by 5 bases and J by 5 bases; unmatched bases: 7. The germline V gene has CDR1 SEHNR and CDR2 FQNEAQ (reference sequence). The CDR3 totals 14 residues. CDR3 sequence (DNA): TGTGCCAGCAGCCCCGGACAGGGCGTTTATGGCTACACCTTC. Amino acids: CASSPGQGVYGYTF. Using reference TRBV7-9 and TRBJ1-2 for the parts outside the CDR3, the full variable domain is DTGVSQNPRHKITKRGQNVTFRCDPISEHNRLYWYRQTLGQGPEFLTYFQNEAQLEKSRLLSDRFSAERPKGSFSTLEIQRTEQGDSAMYLCASSPGQGVYGYTFGSGTRLTVV.